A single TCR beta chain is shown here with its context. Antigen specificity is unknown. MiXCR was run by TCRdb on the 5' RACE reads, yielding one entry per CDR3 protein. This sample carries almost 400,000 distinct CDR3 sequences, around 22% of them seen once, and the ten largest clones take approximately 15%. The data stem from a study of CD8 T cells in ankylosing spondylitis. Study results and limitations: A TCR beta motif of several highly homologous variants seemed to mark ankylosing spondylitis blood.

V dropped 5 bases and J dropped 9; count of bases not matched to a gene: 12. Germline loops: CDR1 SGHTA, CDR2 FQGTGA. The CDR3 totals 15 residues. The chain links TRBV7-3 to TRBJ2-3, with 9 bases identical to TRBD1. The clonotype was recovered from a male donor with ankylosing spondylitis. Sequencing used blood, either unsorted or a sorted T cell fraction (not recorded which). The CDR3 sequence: CASSPQPLGQGTQYF. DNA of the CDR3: TGTGCCAGCAGCCCTCAACCACTAGGACAGGGGACGCAGTATTTT.